The rows below give T cell receptor beta chains drawn from one sample of a study of blood T cell repertoires in COVID-19. The method was immunoSEQ multiplex PCR; TCRdb's version includes in-frame clones alone and lacks a portion of them. The sample consists of 300,000 to 500,000 clones, around 90% of them appearing once. The material sequenced was PBMCs or T cells enriched from blood (not recorded which). These receptors all stem from a woman aged 40 to 50 with acute COVID-19. The CDR3 runs from the conserved cysteine through the conserved F or W. The order of the fields is V gene, clone size, D gene, J gene, CDR3 protein, CDR3 DNA. A D gene is named only where the DNA matches it firmly. The listing skips clone size in some rows; elsewhere it reads once, few, many or a size class.

TRBV2	.	TRBD1	TRBJ1-5	CASSGSRGLNQPQHF	TGTGCCAGCAGTGGTTCCAGGGGGCTCAATCAGCCCCAGCATTTT
TRBV27	.	TRBD1	TRBJ1-2	CASSYSGTGDGYTF	TGTGCCAGCAGCTATTCCGGGACAGGGGATGGCTACACCTTC
TRBV2	.	.	TRBJ2-2	CASSPGSNTGELFF	TGTGCCAGCAGCCCGGGATCTAACACCGGGGAGCTGTTTTTT
TRBV6-1	once	TRBD1	TRBJ2-7	CASSEFRDRGGEQYF	TGTGCCAGCAGTGAATTCCGGGACAGGGGTGGCGAGCAGTACTTC
TRBV30	few	.	TRBJ1-6	CAWSSVTANSPLHF	TGTGCCTGGAGTAGCGTGACAGCTAATTCACCCCTCCACTTT
TRBV6-5	.	.	TRBJ2-1	CASRRNLRTNNEQFF	TGTGCCAGCAGGCGAAACTTGCGGACAAACAATGAGCAGTTCTTC
TRBV9	.	.	TRBJ2-3	CASSVVTTDTQYF	TGTGCCAGCAGCGTAGTGACAACAGATACGCAGTATTTT
TRBV9	.	.	TRBJ1-1	CASSPGAGGTEAFF	TGTGCCAGCAGCCCAGGGGCAGGAGGAACTGAAGCTTTCTTT
TRBV3-1/TRBV3-2	.	.	TRBJ2-6	CASSQETGTTGANVLTF	TGTGCCAGCAGCCAAGAGACAGGTACAACTGGGGCCAACGTCCTGACTTTC
TRBV19	.	.	TRBJ2-2	CASSYERVWTGELFF	TGTGCCAGTAGCTACGAGCGGGTGTGGACCGGGGAGCTGTTTTTT
TRBV24-1	.	.	TRBJ2-2	CATSDLRQGTGELFF	TGTGCCACCAGTGATTTGAGGCAGGGCACCGGGGAGCTGTTTTTT
TRBV15	.	TRBD1	TRBJ1-1	CATSRERTGAAFF	TGTGCCACCAGCAGGGAGCGGACAGGGGCGGCTTTCTTT
TRBV12-3/TRBV12-4	many	.	TRBJ1-1	CASRWRGEAFF	TGTGCCAGCCGGTGGAGAGGTGAAGCTTTCTTT
TRBV19	.	.	TRBJ2-7	CASSIDPTWPRGEQYF	TGTGCCAGTAGTATAGATCCTACGTGGCCCCGGGGCGAGCAGTACTTC
TRBV30	.	TRBD1	TRBJ1-1	CAWSSPGTVNTEAFF	TGTGCCTGGAGTTCCCCCGGGACAGTGAACACTGAAGCTTTCTTT
TRBV20-1	.	.	TRBJ1-1	CSARLNTEAFF	TGCAGTGCTAGACTCAACACTGAAGCTTTCTTT